The clone carrying this T cell receptor beta chain turned up a few times. The antigen is not known. Repertoires were generated with immunoSEQ multiplex PCR, while TCRdb's copy carries only in-frame clones and drops some. The data show some 34,000 clones, with more than 75% seen just once and over 2% held by the top ten. This specimen belongs to a study of T cells in narcolepsy. Study-level points and caveats: Healthy controls reportedly lacked the autoreactive clonotypes serially found in patients' blood.

Germline assignment: CDR1 MNHNY and CDR2 SVGAGI (reference sequence). This CDR3 contains 13 residues. Sequencing was done on a sample of memory (CD45RA-) CD4+ T cells from blood. This chain uses TRBV6-6 with TRBJ2-6; possible D gene TRBD2, 5 bases. The receptor comes from a human donor in good health. CDR3 coding DNA: TGTGCAGTGACGAGGGCTGGGGCCAACGTCCTGACTTTC. It specifies CAVTRAGANVLTF.